This T cell receptor beta chain originates from a study of cytotoxic CD8 clonotypes in ibrutinib-treated CLL. Produced via immunoSEQ multiplex PCR; TCRdb's table is partial and in-frame only. The table includes 33,000 or so clones, approximately 45% detected once. The CDR3 runs 15 residues. Germline V gene data show CDR1 as MNHNS and CDR2 as SASEGT. Germline trimming cut 6 bases from V and 3 bases from J; bases unmatched to any gene: 5. Sample: PBMCs, taken before ibrutinib treatment. This chain connects TRBV6-1 to TRBJ1-4; TRBD1 matches 9 bases. This sequence originates from a human donor with chronic lymphocytic leukemia. CDR3 DNA: TGTGCCAGCAGGATAGACAGGGGGGCTAATGAAAAACTGTTTTTT. Protein product: CASRIDRGANEKLFF.